Each of the 30 T cell receptor beta chains below was sequenced from the same sample in a study of blood T cell repertoires in COVID-19 (dated by TCRdb to the early 2020s). Library preparation was by the immunoSEQ multiplex PCR assay. The table was pulled from immuneACCESS by TCRdb, which kept in-frame rearrangements only. Such tables lose some clones; where checked, under half of the loss comes from unresolved V genes, and the rest has no known cause. A total of about 270,000 clones appear in this sample, around 90% of them only once. The biggest ten clones account for 2% to 3% of the sample. Sequencing used peripheral blood. The receptors were sampled from a young adult with COVID-19, enrolled during active disease.

This chain uses TRBV7-9 with TRBJ2-7, with 9 positions matching TRBD1. Germline CDR1 and CDR2: SEHNR and FQNEAQ (reference sequence). The ends lost 1 base at V and 6 bases at J; junction bases unmatched: 4. The CDR3 length is 14 residues. Written as DNA, the CDR3 is TGTGCCAGCAGCTTAGACGGGACAGGGCGCGAGCAGTACTTC. Its translation is CASSLDGTGREQYF. The full variable domain, completed using reference TRBV7-9 and TRBJ2-7, is DTGVSQNPRHKITKRGQNVTFRCDPISEHNRLYWYRQTLGQGPEFLTYFQNEAQLEKSRLLSDRFSAERPKGSFSTLEIQRTEQGDSAMYLCASSLDGTGREQYFGPGTRLTVT.

The genes are TRBV29-1 and TRBJ2-7; 9 bases are a match to TRBD2. The CDR3 is made up of 17 amino acids. Germline CDR1 is SQVTM and CDR2 is ANQGSEA. The trim removed 6 bases at V and 2 bases at J, leaving 17 bases unmatched. CDR3: CSVAGGTVTSLAYEQYF. The CDR3 region has the DNA TGCAGCGTCGCGGGGGGGACTGTCACCTCCCTCGCCTACGAGCAGTACTTC.

This chain uses TRBV13 with TRBJ1-2; TRBD1 agrees at 12 bases. CDR3 size: 13 residues. Germline assignment: CDR1 PRHDT and CDR2 FYEKMQ (reference sequence). The junction had 2 bases not matched to a gene; V was cut back by 4 bases and J by 8 bases. The CDR3 nucleotides are TGTGCCAGCAGCTCGGGGACAGGGGGCGGCTACACCTTC. Translating gives CASSSGTGGGYTF.

The chain joins TRBV4-1 to TRBJ2-7, with TRBD1 as a possible D gene (6 bases). The CDR3 length is 15 residues. Germline V CDR1 and CDR2: MGHRA, YSYEKL. Trimming took 3 bases from V and 2 from J, leaving 14 bases between them. This CDR3 is CASSQQGSGAYEQYF. The CDR3 DNA follows: TGCGCCAGCAGCCAGCAGGGGAGTGGGGCCTACGAGCAGTACTTC.

The chain couples TRBV28 to TRBJ1-2; D is uncertain. Trimming removed 5 bases from V and 4 bases from J, with 11 bases in between. This CDR3 is built from 13 residues. Germline V gives CDR1 MDHEN, CDR2 SYDVKM. This CDR3 reads CASSTGRFYGYTF. The CDR3 bases are TGTGCCAGCAGTACGGGAAGGTTCTATGGCTACACCTTC.

V is TRBV5-1 and J is TRBJ1-4, with 7 bases that match TRBD1. There are 12 residues in the CDR3. CDR1 is SGHRS, CDR2 YFSETQ, per germline. Trimming cost V 7 bases and J 4 bases; bases outside gene matches: 1. The CDR3: CASWDSNEKLFF. DNA for the CDR3: TGCGCCAGCTGGGACAGTAATGAAAAACTGTTTTTT.

The chain joins TRBV18 to TRBJ1-1; D unclear. V shed 3 bases and J shed 1 base, with 12 bases lying between them. Germline-derived CDR1 and CDR2 are KGHSH and LQKENI. There are 15 residues in the CDR3. The CDR3, as DNA: TGTGCCAGCTCACCGACTACTACTCGGAACACTGAAGCTTTCTTT. Translated: CASSPTTTRNTEAFF.

In the case of this clone: The same CDR3 also results from other DNA sequences found in this sample. V usage is TRBV5-1 and J usage is TRBJ2-7; D not certain. V lost 0 bases, J lost 0 bases, and 7 bases lay in between. The CDR3 sequence is 14 residues long. Germline V gene data show CDR1 as SGHRS and CDR2 as YFSETQ. The CDR3, as DNA: TGCGCCAGCAGCTTGGGGCAAAGCTCCTACGAGCAGTACTTC. This translates into CASSLGQSSYEQYF.

V gene TRBV4-3 combines with J gene TRBJ2-5; unclear D gene. V lost 0 bases to trimming and J lost 5 bases, with 13 bases between them. Looked up from germline, CDR1 is LGHNA and CDR2 is YSLEER. The CDR3 runs 15 residues. CDR3 DNA sequence: TGCGCCAGCAGCCAAGATCTCACCCCGGTGGAGACCCAGTACTTC. This gives the protein CASSQDLTPVETQYF.

This chain links TRBV6-5 with TRBJ2-1; D is unresolved. Germline V gene lookup returns CDR1 MNHEY and CDR2 SVGAGI. Trimming left V 0 bases short and J 4 bases short, with 7 bases between. This CDR3 contains 14 residues. The CDR3 spells CASSYSADYNEQFF. CDR3 coding DNA: TGTGCCAGCAGTTACTCGGCGGATTACAATGAGCAGTTCTTC.

V gene TRBV4-1 combines with J gene TRBJ2-2; the match to TRBD1 covers 7 bases. Germline assignment: CDR1 MGHRA and CDR2 YSYEKL. V lost 3 bases and J lost 6; bases outside the gene matches: 10. CDR3 length equals 16 residues. CDR3 loop: CASSQGLGQAAGELFF. CDR3 bases: TGCGCCAGCAGCCAGGGGCTCGGACAGGCCGCCGGGGAGCTGTTTTTT.

The table lists this clone with a few counts. The rearrangement uses TRBV2 and TRBJ1-5; no clear D gene. Germline V gene sequence: CDR1 SNHLY, CDR2 FYNNEI. The CDR3 length is 13 residues. V lost 7 bases, J lost 1 base, and 8 bases lay in between. The CDR3 DNA reads as TGTGCCAGCAAGGCCGGGAGCAATCAGCCCCAGCATTTT. Translated: CASKAGSNQPQHF.

This chain links TRBV6-5 with TRBJ2-7, with D possibly being TRBD1 (5 bases). CDR3 length: 13 residues. V was trimmed by 6 bases and J by 7 bases, leaving 16 bases between them. Germline V gene data show CDR1 as MNHEY and CDR2 as SVGAGI. CDR3 amino acids: CASSPFRVREQYF. In nucleotides, the CDR3 is TGTGCCAGCAGCCCCTTCAGGGTGAGGGAGCAGTACTTC.

The rearrangement joins TRBV5-4 to TRBJ2-7, with 7 bases matching TRBD2. The length of the CDR3 is 12 residues. Germline CDR1 and CDR2: SGHNT and YYREEE (reference sequence). V lost 4 bases and J lost 6; bases outside the gene matches: 4. Written as DNA, the CDR3 is TGTGCCAGCAGCGGATCGGGGGGCGAGCAGTACTTC. It is translated as CASSGSGGEQYF.

This rearrangement joins TRBV10-3 to TRBJ1-1; 8 nucleotides agree with TRBD1. Germline V gives CDR1 ENHRY, CDR2 SYGVKD. The CDR3 has 17 amino acids. The J segment lost 0 bases and the V segment lost 6 bases, leaving 12 bases of the junction unmatched. CDR3 sequence: CAIRNDRTGSMNTEAFF. CDR3 nucleotides: TGTGCCATCAGGAACGATCGGACAGGGTCTATGAACACTGAAGCTTTCTTT.

The J gene is TRBJ1-2, the V gene TRBV28; 10 bases fit TRBD1. Per germline, CDR1 MDHEN and CDR2 SYDVKM. Trimming took 8 bases from V and 8 from J; bases not matched to a gene: 11. This CDR3 has 14 amino acids. CDR3 sequence reads: CASRKGGTGVGYTF. The CDR3 coding sequence is TGTGCCAGCCGTAAGGGGGGGACAGGGGTAGGCTACACCTTC.

The CDR3: CASRLSGTSEAFF. CDR3 nucleotides: TGCGCCAGCAGATTGAGCGGAACATCTGAAGCTTTCTTT. The genes are TRBV5-1 and TRBJ1-1; D gene unclear. Trimming took off 5 bases at V and 6 bases at J, with 14 bases between the two ends. The CDR3 loop spans 13 amino acids. CDR1 and CDR2 from the germline V gene are SGHRS and YFSETQ.

The chain carries TRBV5-6 and TRBJ2-3; D may be TRBD2 (5 bases). The CDR3 consists of 14 residues. CDR1 and CDR2 (germline): SGHDT, YYEEEE. The V gene lost 2 bases and the J gene lost 6 bases, with 13 bases spanning the gap. The CDR3 DNA is TGTGCCAGCAGCTTTAGCGTCGGTTCGGATACGCAGTATTTT. Translating gives CASSFSVGSDTQYF.

V usage is TRBV3-1 (or the pseudogene TRBV3-2) and J usage is TRBJ2-1, with 7 bases fitting TRBD2. The length of the CDR3 is 13 residues. Germline CDR1 LGHDT, CDR2 YNNKEL (reference sequence). CDR3 DNA sequence: TGTGCTAGTGGGGCGGGAGATTGGAATGAGCAGTTCTTC. Amino acids: CASGAGDWNEQFF.

The chain uses TRBV21-1 and TRBJ1-5; the DNA was not compared with TRBD1, the D call given in the table. TRBV21-1 is a documented pseudogene. The CDR3 spans 13 residues. Here the CDR3 reads CASGDRVNQPQHF. As DNA, the CDR3 is TGTGCCAGCGGGGACAGGGTGAATCAGCCCCAGCATTTT.

The rearrangement joins TRBV3-1 (or the pseudogene TRBV3-2) to TRBJ1-2; 7 nucleotides align to TRBD1. Germline V gives CDR1 LGHDT, CDR2 YNNKEL (reference sequence). After removal of 6 bases from V and 3 bases from J, the junction contained 13 bases not matched to a gene. The CDR3 is made up of 16 amino acids. The DNA for the CDR3 is TGTGCCAGCAGGCCGAGTGAGGGTGACAGGGACTATGGCTACACCTTC. Amino acid sequence: CASRPSEGDRDYGYTF.

This clone was seen only a few times. This rearrangement joins TRBV7-2 to TRBJ2-5; TRBD2 agrees at 7 bases. This CDR3 region has 13 residues. Unmatched junction bases numbered 3, after V lost 3 bases and J lost 5 bases. Germline V CDR1 and CDR2: SGHTA, FQGNSA. The CDR3 is CASSFQGGETQYF. The CDR3 DNA is TGTGCCAGCAGCTTCCAGGGAGGGGAGACCCAGTACTTC.

This chain's CDR3 is CASSLTGSKGNTIYF. In nucleotides, the CDR3 is TGTGCCAGCAGTCTGACAGGGTCAAAGGGAAACACCATATATTTT. This sequence joins TRBV2 and TRBJ1-3; 7 bases are a match to TRBD1. Unmatched junction bases numbered 8, after V lost 5 bases and J lost 4 bases. Per the germline V gene, CDR1 is SNHLY and CDR2 is FYNNEI. CDR3 length equals 15 residues.

The chain employs TRBV25-1 and TRBJ2-5; TRBD1 matches 9 bases. With V trimmed by 3 bases and J by 3 bases, 5 bases remained unmatched. The CDR3 totals 15 residues. Germline CDR1 MGHDK, CDR2 SYGVNS. The chain's CDR3 is CASSDRDRVKETQYF. The CDR3 DNA reads as TGTGCCAGCAGTGACCGGGACAGGGTAAAAGAGACCCAGTACTTC.

The table lists this clone with a few counts. This chain's CDR3 is CASSLQLGYTF. The CDR3, as DNA: TGTGCCAGCAGTTTACAGTTGGGCTACACCTTC. The chain couples TRBV12-3 or TRBV12-4 to TRBJ1-2; D gene uncertain. The V gene lost 2 bases and the J gene lost 8 bases, with 6 bases spanning the gap. CDR3 length equals 11 residues.

This sequence joins TRBV19 and TRBJ2-1, with 7 bases identical to TRBD1. The CDR3 runs to 13 residues. From germline, CDR1 is LNHDA and CDR2 SQIVND (reference sequence). With V trimmed by 8 bases and J by 1 base, 2 bases remained unmatched. This CDR3 is CASGTASYNEQFF. DNA for the CDR3: TGTGCCAGTGGGACAGCTTCCTACAATGAGCAGTTCTTC.

The rearrangement joins TRBV6-5 to TRBJ1-3; the D is unclear. The CDR3 length is 15 residues. CDR1 MNHEY and CDR2 SVGAGI come from the germline V gene. The V and J ends lost 0 bases and 0 bases respectively, with 6 bases between them. The CDR3: CASSYSSSSGNTIYF. The CDR3 DNA reads TGTGCCAGCAGTTACTCGTCGAGCTCTGGAAACACCATATATTTT.

The J gene is TRBJ2-7, the V gene TRBV2; D gene ambiguous. This CDR3 has 13 amino acids. Between the trimmed V and J ends, which lost 6 bases and 7 bases, there was a span of 16 bases. Germline CDR1 is SNHLY and CDR2 is FYNNEI. The CDR3 region has the DNA TGTGCCAGCAGGGCCGACTCCGCCGGGGAGCAGTACTTC. Translation: CASRADSAGEQYF.

The CDR3 is CASRGLAGENEQYF. The CDR3 DNA reads as TGTGCCAGCAGAGGACTAGCGGGAGAGAACGAGCAGTACTTC. V gene TRBV6-5 combines with J gene TRBJ2-7; 13 bases match TRBD2. Trimming removed 6 bases from V and 5 bases from J; junction bases left unmatched: 4. The CDR3 is made up of 14 amino acids. The germline CDR1 and CDR2 sequences are MNHEY and SVGAGI.

The chain uses TRBV7-9 and TRBJ2-5; D perhaps matches TRBD1 (5 bases). The CDR3 extends over 15 amino acids. Per the germline V gene, CDR1 is SEHNR and CDR2 is FQNEAQ (reference sequence). The V end was cut by 5 bases, the J end by 2 bases, with 15 bases between. CDR3 loop: CASSHRTRWQETQYF. As DNA, the CDR3 is TGTGCCAGCAGCCACAGGACAAGGTGGCAAGAGACCCAGTACTTC.